Each of the 6 T cell receptor beta chains below was sequenced from the same sample in a study of shared clonotypes between healthy human individuals (dated by TCRdb to the early 2020s). Library prep was done by the immunoSEQ multiplex PCR assay. TCRdb retrieved this table from immuneACCESS and kept in-frame rearrangements only. Not all clones are present; in checked studies, unresolved V genes account for under half, and no reason is known for the remainder. Across this sample there are around 2,000,000 clones, with 85% to 95% seen only once. The top ten constitute around 0.13% of the sample. The sample was naive CD4+ T cells sorted from blood. The cell subset or site tag for this specimen amounts to: CD45RA+ positively selected. Receptors were obtained from a man younger than 35 in good health.

The chain couples TRBV4-3 to TRBJ2-1; 8 bases match TRBD2. Germline V CDR1 and CDR2: LGHNA, YSLEER. This CDR3 is 18 amino acids long. The ends lost 0 bases at V and 6 bases at J; junction bases unmatched: 13. For the CDR3, the DNA is TGCGCCAGCAGCCAAGAAACAGGGAGCGGGAGTGGCCTCAATGAGCAGTTCTTC. The encoded protein is CASSQETGSGSGLNEQFF.

As for this clone: Other DNA sequences from this sample encode an identical CDR3 as well. This chain connects TRBV6-6 to TRBJ2-7, with unresolved D. The CDR3 is 13 residues long. In germline, CDR1 is MNHNY, CDR2 SVGAGI (reference sequence). Trimming took 0 bases from V and 7 from J, leaving 10 bases between them. CDR3 amino acids: CASSYSGFGEQYF. The DNA for the CDR3 is TGTGCCAGCAGTTACTCGGGTTTTGGGGAGCAGTACTTC.

The chain links TRBV6-6 to TRBJ2-1, with 7 bases identical to TRBD2. CDR1 and CDR2 (germline): MNHNY, SVGAGI (reference sequence). The CDR3 length is 15 residues. With V trimmed by 5 bases and J by 1 base, 5 bases remained unmatched. CDR3 protein: CASSPELASYNEQFF. The CDR3 DNA reads TGTGCCAGCAGTCCCGAACTAGCGTCCTACAATGAGCAGTTCTTC.

This clone occurred once. The V and J genes are TRBV29-1 and TRBJ2-3; 9 bases agree with TRBD1. With 7 bases clipped from V and 3 bases from J, the junction kept 8 bases outside the gene matches. Germline V CDR1 and CDR2: SQVTM, ANQGSEA. The CDR3 length is 14 residues. CDR3 amino acids: CSGALGQGTDTQYF. The CDR3 DNA sequence: TGCAGCGGCGCCCTGGGACAGGGAACAGATACGCAGTATTTT.

This sequence joins TRBV2 and TRBJ2-5; D gene ambiguous. Germline CDR1 is SNHLY and CDR2 is FYNNEI. The CDR3 is 15 amino acids. Trimming removed 3 bases from V and 2 bases from J, with 13 bases in between. The CDR3 DNA is TGTGCCAGCAGTGATATTGGAATTTCTCAAGAGACCCAGTACTTC. It yields the protein CASSDIGISQETQYF.

Turning to this clone: This may be a read error: a much more frequent sequence differs by one nucleotide. Distinct nucleotide sequences in the sample also encode this CDR3. The chain recombines TRBV7-2 with TRBJ2-7; unclear D gene. The CDR3 contains 14 residues. Germline V gene data show CDR1 as SGHTA and CDR2 as FQGNSA. CDR3 loop: CASSSFAANYEQYF. CDR3 bases: TGCGCCAGCAGCTCTTTCGCAGCTAACTACGAGCAGTACTTC.